This T cell receptor beta chain was sequenced in a study of T cell repertoires in aging, cancer and after chemotherapy. Study-level information: Patients with glioblastoma brain tumors were sampled before and after temozolomide-based therapy.

This clonotype has more than one count but fewer than ten. The antigen remains undetermined. CDR1 and CDR2 (germline): SGHTA, FQGNSA. Trimming pared 5 bases from V and 0 bases from J, leaving 14 bases between. This CDR3 is built from 16 residues. Study results and limitations: Loss of evenness, beyond lost richness, contributed to age-related TCR diversity decline in cancer patients. Rebound thymic output was suggested by rising median generation probability during chemotherapy in each cancer cohort. Age-matched healthy donors had significantly more diverse, less clonal blood TCR repertoires than untreated cancer patients.

TCR beta rearrangements were amplified from peripheral blood genomic DNA. Rearranged V-D-J TRB sequences were amplified with a mixed TRB-A/B primer pool. Each CDR3 protein is one row after TCRdb ran MiXCR on the multiplex PCR reads. In the table there are roughly 3,800 distinct CDR3 sequences, under 35% of which are singletons. The V gene is TRBV7-2, the J gene TRBJ2-1, with D possibly being TRBD2 (7 bases). Sequenced input: blood. The clonotype originates from a human donor with a solid tumor. DNA of the CDR3: TGTGCCAGCAGCCTCGCGGGGGCGGGCTCCTACAATGAGCAGTTCTTC. It yields the protein CASSLAGAGSYNEQFF.